A single sample gave rise to the 8 T cell receptor beta chains below, sequenced in a study of blood T cell repertoires in COVID-19. TCRdb keeps only in-frame clones here, not all; method: immunoSEQ multiplex PCR. The table includes 270,000 or so clones, around nine tenths detected once. The specimen was peripheral blood. All receptors come from a man aged 40-55 years with active or convalescent COVID-19.

The J gene is TRBJ1-6, the V gene TRBV7-9, with D unclear. V was trimmed by 3 bases and J by 2 bases, leaving 8 bases between them. The CDR3 is made up of 15 amino acids. Germline V gene lookup returns CDR1 SEHNR and CDR2 FQNEAQ (reference sequence). The chain's CDR3 is CASSLGSTYNSPLHF. DNA of the CDR3: TGTGCCAGCAGCTTGGGCAGTACCTATAATTCACCCCTCCACTTT. Filled out from reference TRBV7-9 and TRBJ1-6, the complete variable domain reads DTGVSQNPRHKITKRGQNVTFRCDPISEHNRLYWYRQTLGQGPEFLTYFQNEAQLEKSRLLSDRFSAERPKGSFSTLEIQRTEQGDSAMYLCASSLGSTYNSPLHFGNGTRLTVT.

The J gene is TRBJ2-7, the V gene TRBV5-1; possible D gene TRBD1, 6 bases. Looked up from germline, CDR1 is SGHRS and CDR2 is YFSETQ. The V end lost 5 bases, the J end lost 2 bases, and 8 bases lay between the germline ends. The CDR3 consists of 12 residues. This CDR3 reads CASRDSTYEQYF. As DNA, the CDR3 is TGCGCCAGCAGGGACAGTACCTACGAGCAGTACTTC.

The V and J genes are TRBV25-1 and TRBJ1-2; perhaps TRBD1 as D (6 bases). The germline gives CDR1 MGHDK, CDR2 SYGVNS. This CDR3 is 13 amino acids long. The germline V and J ends were trimmed by 2 bases and 2 bases, with 6 bases remaining between them. The CDR3 DNA sequence: TGTGCCAGCAGTGAACAGGGGAACTATGGCTACACCTTC. It yields the protein CASSEQGNYGYTF.

This clone has ten or more counts. Additional DNA sequences in this sample encode the identical CDR3. This chain uses TRBV18 with TRBJ1-2, with D perhaps matching TRBD1 (5 bases). In germline, CDR1 is KGHSH, CDR2 LQKENI. V lost 2 bases to trimming and J lost 0 bases, with 7 bases between them. CDR3 length: 14 amino acids. DNA for the CDR3: TGTGCCAGCTCACCAGCCAGGGCTAACTATGGCTACACCTTC. Amino acid sequence: CASSPARANYGYTF.

The rearrangement joins TRBV2 to TRBJ1-5, with TRBD1 identical over 7 bases. This CDR3 is 14 amino acids long. Germline V gives CDR1 SNHLY, CDR2 FYNNEI. Trimming took 8 bases from V and 1 from J; bases not matched to a gene: 5. CDR3 region: CASQGGLSNQPQHF. The CDR3, as DNA: TGTGCCAGCCAAGGGGGCTTAAGCAATCAGCCCCAGCATTTT.

The rearrangement joins TRBV6-4 to TRBJ2-1, with 11 bases fitting TRBD2. Per the germline V gene, CDR1 is MRHNA and CDR2 is SNTAGT. This CDR3 is built from 15 residues. V lost 3 bases and J lost 3; bases outside the gene matches: 1. CDR3 protein: CASSETSGSYNEQFF. CDR3 DNA sequence: TGTGCCAGCAGTGAAACTAGCGGGAGCTACAATGAGCAGTTCTTC.

This chain connects TRBV29-1 to TRBJ1-5; a weak D match, TRBD1 (6 bases). The V gene's germline CDR1 is SQVTM and CDR2 ANQGSEA. Trimming cost V 5 bases and J 0 bases, with 11 bases left between them. This CDR3 contains 14 residues. Here the CDR3 DNA reads TGCAGCGTTCGACAGGATAATAGCAATCAGCCCCAGCATTTT. This sequence encodes CSVRQDNSNQPQHF.

The rearrangement joins TRBV7-2 to TRBJ2-2; TRBD2 is a possible D gene (5 bases). The V gene's germline CDR1 is SGHTA and CDR2 FQGNSA. Between the trimmed V and J ends, which lost 2 bases and 5 bases, there was a span of 6 bases. The CDR3 spans 13 residues. The CDR3: CASSLWETGELFF. DNA for the CDR3: TGTGCCAGCAGCTTATGGGAGACCGGGGAGCTGTTTTTT.